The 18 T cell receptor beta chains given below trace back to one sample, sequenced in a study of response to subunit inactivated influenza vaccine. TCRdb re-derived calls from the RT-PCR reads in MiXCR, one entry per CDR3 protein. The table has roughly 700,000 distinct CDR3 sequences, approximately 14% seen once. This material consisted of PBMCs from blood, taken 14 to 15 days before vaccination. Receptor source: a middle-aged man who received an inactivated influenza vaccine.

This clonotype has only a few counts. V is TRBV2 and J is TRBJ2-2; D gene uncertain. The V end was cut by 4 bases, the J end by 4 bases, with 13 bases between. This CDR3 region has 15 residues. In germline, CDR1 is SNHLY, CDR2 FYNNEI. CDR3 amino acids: CASSGVMLGTGELFF. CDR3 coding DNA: TGTGCCAGCAGTGGGGTGATGCTAGGCACCGGGGAGCTGTTTTTT.

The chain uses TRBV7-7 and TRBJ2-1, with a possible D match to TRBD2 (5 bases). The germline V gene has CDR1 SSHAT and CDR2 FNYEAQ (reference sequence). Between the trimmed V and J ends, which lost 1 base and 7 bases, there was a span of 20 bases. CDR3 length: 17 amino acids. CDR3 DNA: TGTGCCAGCAGCTTAGGTGGTAGCGCCGGTTCTGGGAATGAGCAGTTCTTC. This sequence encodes CASSLGGSAGSGNEQFF.

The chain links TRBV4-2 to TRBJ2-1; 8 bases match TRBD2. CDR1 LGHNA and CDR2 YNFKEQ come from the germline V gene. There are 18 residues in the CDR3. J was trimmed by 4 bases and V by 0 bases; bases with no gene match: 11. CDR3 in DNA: TGTGCCAGCAGCCAAGAGGCGGGGGGCTACGCGATTTACAATGAGCAGTTCTTC. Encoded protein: CASSQEAGGYAIYNEQFF.

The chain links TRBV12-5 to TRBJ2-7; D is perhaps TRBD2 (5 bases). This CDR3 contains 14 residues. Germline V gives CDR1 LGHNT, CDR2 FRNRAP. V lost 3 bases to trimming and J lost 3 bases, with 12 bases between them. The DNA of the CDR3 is TGTGCTAGTGGTTTCGAGGGCAGTCTCTACGAGCAGTACTTC. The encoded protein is CASGFEGSLYEQYF.

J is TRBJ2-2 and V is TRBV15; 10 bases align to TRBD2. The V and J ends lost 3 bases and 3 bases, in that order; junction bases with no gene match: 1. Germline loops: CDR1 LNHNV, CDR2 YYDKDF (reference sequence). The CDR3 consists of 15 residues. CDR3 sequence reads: CATSSGTSDTGELFF. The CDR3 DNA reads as TGTGCCACCAGCAGCGGGACTAGCGACACCGGGGAGCTGTTTTTT.

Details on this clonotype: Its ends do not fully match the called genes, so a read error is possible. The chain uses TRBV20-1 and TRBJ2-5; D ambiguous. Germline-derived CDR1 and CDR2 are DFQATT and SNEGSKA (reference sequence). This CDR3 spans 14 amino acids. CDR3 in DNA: TGCAGTGCCAGAGATTTGGATCTTGGACAGACCCAGTACTTC. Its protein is CSARDLDLGQTQYF.

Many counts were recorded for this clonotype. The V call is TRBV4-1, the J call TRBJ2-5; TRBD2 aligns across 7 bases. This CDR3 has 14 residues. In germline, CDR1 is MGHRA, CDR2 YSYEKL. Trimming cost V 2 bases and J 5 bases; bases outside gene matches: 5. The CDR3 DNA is TGCGCCAGCAGCCAATTGGGGGGGTTGGAGACCCAGTACTTC. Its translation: CASSQLGGLETQYF.

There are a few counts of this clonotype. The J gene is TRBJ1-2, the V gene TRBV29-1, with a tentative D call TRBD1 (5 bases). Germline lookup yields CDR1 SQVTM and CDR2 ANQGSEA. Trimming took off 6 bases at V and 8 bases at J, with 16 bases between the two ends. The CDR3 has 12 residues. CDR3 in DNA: TGCAGCGTAGGGGACCGGATGGGAGGCTACACCTTC. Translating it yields CSVGDRMGGYTF.

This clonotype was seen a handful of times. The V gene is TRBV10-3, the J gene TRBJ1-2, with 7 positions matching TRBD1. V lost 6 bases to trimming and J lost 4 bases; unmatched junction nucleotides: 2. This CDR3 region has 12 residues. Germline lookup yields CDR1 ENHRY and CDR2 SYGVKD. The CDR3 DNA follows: TGTGCCATCAGCACAGGGGTCTATGGCTACACCTTC. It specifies CAISTGVYGYTF.

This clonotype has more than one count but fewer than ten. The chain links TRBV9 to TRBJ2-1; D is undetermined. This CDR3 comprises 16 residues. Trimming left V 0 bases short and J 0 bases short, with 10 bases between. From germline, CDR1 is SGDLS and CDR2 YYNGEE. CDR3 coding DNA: TGTGCCAGCAGCGTAGGTCTCTCCTACTCCTACAATGAGCAGTTCTTC. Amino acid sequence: CASSVGLSYSYNEQFF.

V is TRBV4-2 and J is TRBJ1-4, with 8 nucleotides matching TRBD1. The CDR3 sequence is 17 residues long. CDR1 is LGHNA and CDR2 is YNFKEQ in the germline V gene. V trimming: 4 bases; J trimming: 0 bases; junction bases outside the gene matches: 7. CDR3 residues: CASSPGTGGATNEKLFF. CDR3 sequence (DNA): TGTGCCAGCAGCCCTGGGACAGGTGGCGCAACTAATGAAAAACTGTTTTTT.

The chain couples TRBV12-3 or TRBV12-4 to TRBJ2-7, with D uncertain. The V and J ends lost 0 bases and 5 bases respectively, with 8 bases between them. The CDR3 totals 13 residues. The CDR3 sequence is CASSLAVPDEQYF. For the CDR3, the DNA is TGTGCCAGCAGTTTAGCCGTCCCGGACGAGCAGTACTTC.

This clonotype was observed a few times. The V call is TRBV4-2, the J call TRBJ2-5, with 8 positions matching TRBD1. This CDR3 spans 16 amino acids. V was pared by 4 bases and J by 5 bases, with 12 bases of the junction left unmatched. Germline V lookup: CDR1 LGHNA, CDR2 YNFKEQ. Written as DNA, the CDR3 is TGTGCCAGCAGCCCGAAGACAGGGGAGTTTTATGAGACCCAGTACTTC. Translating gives CASSPKTGEFYETQYF.

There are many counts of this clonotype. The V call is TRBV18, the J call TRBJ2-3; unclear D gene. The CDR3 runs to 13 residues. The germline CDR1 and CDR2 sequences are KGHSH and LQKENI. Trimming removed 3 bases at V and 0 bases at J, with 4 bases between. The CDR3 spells CASSPGSTDTQYF. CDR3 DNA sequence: TGTGCCAGCTCACCCGGGAGCACAGATACGCAGTATTTT.

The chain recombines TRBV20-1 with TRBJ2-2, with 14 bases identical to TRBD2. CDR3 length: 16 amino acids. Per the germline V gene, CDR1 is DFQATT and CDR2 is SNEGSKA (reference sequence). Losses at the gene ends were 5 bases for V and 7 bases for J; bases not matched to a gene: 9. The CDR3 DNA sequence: TGCAGTGCTTTCTCGGGACTAGCGGGAGCTGACGGGGAGCTGTTTTTT. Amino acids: CSAFSGLAGADGELFF.

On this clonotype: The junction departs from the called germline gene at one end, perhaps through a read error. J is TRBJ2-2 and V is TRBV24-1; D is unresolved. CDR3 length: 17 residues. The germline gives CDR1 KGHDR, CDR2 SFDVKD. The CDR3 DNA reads TGTGCCACCGGTGATTTTGGAGCCTCTCCGAACACCGGGGAGCTGTTTTTT. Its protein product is CATGDFGASPNTGELFF.

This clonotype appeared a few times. CDR3 sequence: CASSSTTGRYNEQFF. In nucleotides, the CDR3 is TGTGCCAGCAGCTCAACGACGGGACGCTACAATGAGCAGTTCTTC. The chain combines TRBV11-2 with TRBJ2-1, with D perhaps matching TRBD1 or TRBD2 (5 bases each). V was shortened by 4 bases and J by 3 bases, with 13 bases between the two germline ends. CDR1 SGHAT and CDR2 FQNNGV come from the germline V gene. This CDR3 is built from 15 residues.

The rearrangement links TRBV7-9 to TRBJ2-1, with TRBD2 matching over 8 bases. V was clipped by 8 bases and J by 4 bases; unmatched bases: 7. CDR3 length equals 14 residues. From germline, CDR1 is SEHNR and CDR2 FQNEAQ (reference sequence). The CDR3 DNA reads TGTGCCAGCGCCCCGGGGGGGTCGTACAATGAGCAGTTCTTC. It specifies CASAPGGSYNEQFF.